This entry concerns a single TCR beta chain. Patients of the Seattle cohort, enrolled during active infection, were followed longitudinally. The data stem from a study of blood T cell repertoires in COVID-19. The wider study: The study drew acute and convalescent COVID-19 samples from the United States, Italy and Spain. Sample material is recorded as cDNA or gDNA derived from T cells, B-cell-depleted T cells, or PBMCs.

Germline lookup yields CDR1 MDHEN and CDR2 SYDVKM. Trimming removed 8 bases at V and 1 base at J, with 14 bases between. The CDR3 sequence is 15 residues long. In the authors' methods: Amplification from reference gene primers served as the basis for estimated nucleated cell counts. Clones were sequenced by immunoSEQ multiplex PCR, and TCRdb holds only the in-frame ones, with some missing. V and J calls plus clone size are reproduced from that table; the DNA served to infer D and trimming. The data show tens of thousands of clones, around 77% seen once. The chain carries TRBV28 and TRBJ2-2, with D tentatively TRBD2 (6 bases). Sequenced: peripheral blood. The clonotype originates from a man aged 65 to 85 with COVID-19, enrolled during active disease. In DNA, the CDR3 is TGTGCCAGCGCAAAGATAGCGGAGAACACCGGGGAGCTGTTTTTT. Encoded protein: CASAKIAENTGELFF.